The 3 T cell receptor beta chains presented below share a single source sample, sequenced in a study of blood T cells in healthy people across ages. The use of a sample-barcoded 5' primer and a J-beta primer mix characterized a second PCR of about 6 to 12 cycles. Each CDR3 protein is one row after TCRdb ran MiXCR on the 5' RACE reads. This sample has about 650,000 distinct CDR3 sequences, with about 30% found just once. The sequenced sample was blood. These receptors were taken from a woman older than 75 in good health.

The chain uses TRBV9 and TRBJ1-2; D possibly corresponds to TRBD1 (5 bases). The germline V and J ends were trimmed by 4 bases and 1 base, with 26 bases remaining between them. Germline lookup yields CDR1 SGDLS and CDR2 YYNGEE. The CDR3 length is 19 residues. CDR3 coding DNA: TGTGCCAGCAGCCCCGATACCAAACCGACAGAGAGTCATAACTATGGCTACACCTTC. The encoded protein is CASSPDTKPTESHNYGYTF.

This clonotype has a handful of counts. This chain uses TRBV7-3 with TRBJ2-2; D not resolved. Germline-derived CDR1 and CDR2 are SGHTA and FQGTGA. Trimming shortened V by 1 base and J by 7 bases, and 1 base separated the two germline ends. The CDR3 runs 11 residues. The CDR3 spells CASSLNGELFF. The CDR3, as DNA: TGTGCCAGCAGCTTAAACGGGGAGCTGTTTTTT.

This clonotype was seen ten or more times. The J gene is TRBJ2-5, the V gene TRBV5-1; 13 nucleotides match TRBD2. Germline V CDR1 and CDR2: SGHRS, YFSETQ. The J segment lost 6 bases and the V segment lost 4 bases, leaving 9 bases of the junction unmatched. The CDR3 consists of 16 residues. The CDR3 loop reads CASSPTSGGPDQTQYF. CDR3 DNA: TGCGCCAGCAGCCCGACTAGCGGGGGGCCCGACCAGACCCAGTACTTC.